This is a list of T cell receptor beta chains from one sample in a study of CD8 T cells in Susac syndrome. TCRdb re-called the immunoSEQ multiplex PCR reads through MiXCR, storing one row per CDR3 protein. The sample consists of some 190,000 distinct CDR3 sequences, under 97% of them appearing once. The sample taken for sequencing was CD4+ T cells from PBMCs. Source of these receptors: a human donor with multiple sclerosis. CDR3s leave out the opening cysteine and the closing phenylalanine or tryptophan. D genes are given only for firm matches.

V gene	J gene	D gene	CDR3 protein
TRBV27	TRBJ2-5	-	ASSLRQETQY
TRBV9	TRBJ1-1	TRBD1	ASSVVGGQSAF
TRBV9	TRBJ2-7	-	ASSVVSKRAAYEQY
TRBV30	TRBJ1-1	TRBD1	AWSGQPLSTEAF
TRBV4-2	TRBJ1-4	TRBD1	ASSQGDRADEKLF
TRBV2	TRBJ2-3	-	ASSSWTGTDTQY
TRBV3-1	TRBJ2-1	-	ASSYLPGLSSYNEQF
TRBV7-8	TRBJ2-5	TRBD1	ASRSRDRRETQY
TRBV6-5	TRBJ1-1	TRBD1	ASSLMDRAPEAF
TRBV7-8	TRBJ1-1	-	ASSLAGLNTEAF
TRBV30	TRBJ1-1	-	AWSGRLTRDTEAF
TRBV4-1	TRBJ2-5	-	ASSSYYAAEAWETQY
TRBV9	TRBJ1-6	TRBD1	ASSEDRVGSPLH
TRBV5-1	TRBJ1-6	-	ASAVFRADNSPLH
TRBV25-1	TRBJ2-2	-	ASSASRESGTGELF
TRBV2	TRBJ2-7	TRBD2	ASRPPGLAGVSYEQY
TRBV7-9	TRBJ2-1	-	ASSLAVNEQF
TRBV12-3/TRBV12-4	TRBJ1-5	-	ASGTRGGQPQH
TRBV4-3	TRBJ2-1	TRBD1	ASSQGVTGGSYNEQF
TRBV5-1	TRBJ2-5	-	ASSLVPAETQY
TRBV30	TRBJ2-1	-	AWNTAPYNEQF
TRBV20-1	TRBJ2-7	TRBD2	SARESSGGNSYEQY
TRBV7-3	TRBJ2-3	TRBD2	ASSPQLAGGRTDTQY
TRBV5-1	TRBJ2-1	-	ASSLKWVNPPNEQF
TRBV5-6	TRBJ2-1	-	ASSSGWNEQF
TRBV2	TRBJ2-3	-	ASIRTSTDTQY
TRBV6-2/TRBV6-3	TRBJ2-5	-	ASSYRGLHMRTQY
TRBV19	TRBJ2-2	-	ASSRATGELF
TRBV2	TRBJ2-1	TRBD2	ASSERGTYNEQF
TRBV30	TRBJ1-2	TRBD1	AWSPGQTEYGYT
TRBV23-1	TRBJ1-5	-	ASFLQINQPQH
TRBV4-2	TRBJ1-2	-	ASSQATAIPDGYT
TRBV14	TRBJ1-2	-	ASSQVSSASQYGYT
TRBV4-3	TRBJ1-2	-	ASSQGETANYGYT
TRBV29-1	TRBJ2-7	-	SVEYQGYEQY
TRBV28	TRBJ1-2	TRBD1	ASSSLGQAPYGYT
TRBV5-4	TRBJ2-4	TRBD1	ASSPVRTGKNIQY
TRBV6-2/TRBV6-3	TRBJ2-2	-	ASSYRRGEAPTGELF
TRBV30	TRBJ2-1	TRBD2	AWSDPPGRGGRYNEQF
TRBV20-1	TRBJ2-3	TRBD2	SAEPWERGTDTQY
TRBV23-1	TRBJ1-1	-	ASGNREMNTEAF
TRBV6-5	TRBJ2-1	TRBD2	ASSYGWTSFYNEQF
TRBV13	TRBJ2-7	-	ASSLRDGTYEQY
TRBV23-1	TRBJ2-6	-	ARRGANVLT
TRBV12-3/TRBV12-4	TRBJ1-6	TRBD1	ASSPNPDRALH
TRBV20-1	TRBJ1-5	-	SARKRADQPQH
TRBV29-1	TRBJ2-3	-	SVENTDTQY
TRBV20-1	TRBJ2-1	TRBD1	SASRFGQGARNEQF
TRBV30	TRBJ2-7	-	AWNRDTNSYEQY
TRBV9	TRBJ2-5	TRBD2	ASSVLDSGGVAETQY
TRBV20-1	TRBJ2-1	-	RAEAGSSYNEQF
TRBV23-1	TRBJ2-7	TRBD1	ASSHGTAGGYYEQY
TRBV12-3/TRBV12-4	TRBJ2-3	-	ASRVMGTDTQY
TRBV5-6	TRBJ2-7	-	ASSLGPFYEQY
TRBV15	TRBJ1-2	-	ATSSQGPGGYT
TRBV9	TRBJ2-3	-	ASSVGGPRPDTQY
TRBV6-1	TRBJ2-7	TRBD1	ASSHQTGSSYEQY